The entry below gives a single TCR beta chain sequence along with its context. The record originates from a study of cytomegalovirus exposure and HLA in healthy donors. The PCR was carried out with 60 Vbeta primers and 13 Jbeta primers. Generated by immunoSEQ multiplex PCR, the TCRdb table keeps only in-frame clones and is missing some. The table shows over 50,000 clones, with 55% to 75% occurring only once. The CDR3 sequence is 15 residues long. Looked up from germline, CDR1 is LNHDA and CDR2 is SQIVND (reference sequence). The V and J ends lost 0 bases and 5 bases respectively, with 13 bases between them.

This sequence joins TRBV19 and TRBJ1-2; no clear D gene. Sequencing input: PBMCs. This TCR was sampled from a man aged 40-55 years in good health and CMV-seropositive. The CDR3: CASSIDVVRDYGYTF. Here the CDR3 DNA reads TGTGCCAGTAGTATAGATGTGGTACGGGATTATGGCTACACCTTC.